Presented here are 22 T cell receptor beta chains from one specimen sequenced in a study of CD8 T cells in ankylosing spondylitis. TCRdb reprocessed the 5' RACE reads with MiXCR, giving one entry per CDR3 protein. The sample holds 200,000 to 250,000 distinct CDR3 sequences, roughly a tenth seen once. Source material: blood, either unsorted or a sorted T cell fraction (not recorded which). These receptors were collected from a male donor with ankylosing spondylitis or in good health (not recorded which).

The chain carries TRBV7-9 and TRBJ2-1; D unclear. Germline CDR1 reads SEHNR; CDR2 reads FQNEAQ (reference sequence). V shed 2 bases and J shed 8 bases, with 19 bases lying between them. The CDR3 consists of 16 residues. The chain's CDR3 is CASSLRAATARHEQFF. In DNA form, the CDR3 reads TGTGCCAGCAGCTTACGGGCGGCTACGGCGAGGCATGAGCAGTTCTTC.

This clonotype was detected ten times or more. The rearrangement uses TRBV10-3 and TRBJ1-2; weak D call: TRBD1 (6 bases). This CDR3 is 14 amino acids long. Germline V CDR1 and CDR2: ENHRY, SYGVKD. The germline V and J ends were trimmed by 1 base and 4 bases, with 10 bases remaining between them. The CDR3 sequence is CAISELQGSYGYTF. The CDR3 nucleotides are TGTGCCATCAGTGAGTTACAGGGTAGCTATGGCTACACCTTC.

This clonotype showed up many times. The chain carries TRBV18 and TRBJ2-5, with D tentatively TRBD2 (5 bases). V was trimmed by 3 bases and J by 3 bases, leaving 17 bases between them. The germline V gene has CDR1 KGHSH and CDR2 LQKENI. This CDR3 region has 16 residues. The CDR3 DNA reads TGTGCCAGCTCACCGAGGTTCCCAGGACTGGAAGAGACCCAGTACTTC. Amino acid sequence: CASSPRFPGLEETQYF.

J is TRBJ2-7 and V is TRBV20-1; the D gene is possibly TRBD2 (5 bases). The CDR3 sequence is 13 residues long. Germline assignment: CDR1 DFQATT and CDR2 SNEGSKA (reference sequence). Trimming pared 4 bases from V and 0 bases from J, leaving 10 bases between. The CDR3 nucleotides are TGCAGTGCTATCGAGGGTCCCTCCTACGAGCAGTACTTC. Its protein product is CSAIEGPSYEQYF.

CDR3 bases: TGTGCCAGCAGGACCAGCGGGGGGACCGGTCCTTCTTATACGCAGTATTTT. Translation gives CASRTSGGTGPSYTQYF. This sequence joins TRBV28 and TRBJ2-3, with TRBD2 identical over 9 bases. The CDR3 is 17 amino acids. Germline values: CDR1 MDHEN, CDR2 SYDVKM. After removal of 6 bases from V and 7 bases from J, the junction contained 17 bases not matched to a gene.

This clonotype has a count of ten or more. The rearrangement links TRBV7-8 to TRBJ1-5, with D possibly being TRBD1 (6 bases). Per the germline V gene, CDR1 is SGHVS and CDR2 is FQNEAQ. With 4 bases removed from V and 5 bases from J, the gap between germline ends came to 12 bases. The CDR3 covers 14 residues. CDR3 region: CASSSGQPDQPQHF. CDR3 bases: TGTGCCAGCAGCTCTGGACAGCCAGATCAGCCCCAGCATTTT.

This clonotype was observed a few times. The chain joins TRBV7-6 to TRBJ2-5; D is possibly TRBD2 (6 bases). The germline V gene has CDR1 SGHVS and CDR2 FNYEAQ. The CDR3 consists of 15 residues. Trimming shortened V by 3 bases and J by 0 bases, and 11 bases separated the two germline ends. CDR3 sequence (DNA): TGTGCCAGCAGCTTGGGACTCAGCTACCAAGAGACCCAGTACTTC. Protein: CASSLGLSYQETQYF.

V and J are TRBV7-2 and TRBJ2-2; D possibly corresponds to TRBD2 (7 bases). The CDR3 runs to 17 residues. V was clipped by 10 bases and J by 5 bases, with 26 bases between them. In germline, CDR1 is SGHTA, CDR2 FQGNSA. CDR3 nucleotide sequence: TGTGCCACCAACCCGACCCGCGGGGGCTCTACTACCGGGGAGCTGTTTTTT. This translates into CATNPTRGGSTTGELFF. The complete variable domain, with remaining parts taken from reference TRBV7-2 and TRBJ2-2, reads GAGVSQSPSNKVTEKGKDVELRCDPISGHTALYWYRQSLGQGLEFLIYFQGNSAPDKSGLPSDRFSAERTGGSVSTLTIQRTQQEDSAVYLCATNPTRGGSTTGELFFGEGSRLTVL.

This clonotype was found many times. The chain joins TRBV20-1 to TRBJ1-1; D gene unclear. The CDR3 contains 13 residues. Germline V gives CDR1 DFQATT, CDR2 SNEGSKA (reference sequence). V was clipped by 5 bases and J by 0 bases, with 10 bases between them. The DNA for the CDR3 is TGCAGTGCTCCGTGGGGATTGAACACTGAAGCTTTCTTT. Its translation is CSAPWGLNTEAFF.

This clonotype was observed at least ten times. The chain has TRBV5-1 and TRBJ2-1; D gene uncertain. Trimming left V 3 bases short and J 10 bases short, with 8 bases between. This CDR3 contains 11 residues. Germline V gives CDR1 SGHRS, CDR2 YFSETQ. The CDR3: CASSSGPEQFF. In DNA form, the CDR3 reads TGCGCCAGCAGCTCAGGCCCCGAGCAGTTCTTC.

Note on this clonotype: A read error may be the cause here, since a much bigger clone is one base away. The J gene is TRBJ2-1, the V gene TRBV24-1; D may be TRBD1 or TRBD2 (5 bases each). The germline V gene encodes CDR1 KGHDR and CDR2 SFDVKD. The CDR3 sequence is 14 residues long. CDR3 protein: CATSDRTPGNEPFF. The CDR3 nucleotides read TGTGCCACCAGTGACAGGACACCCGGGAATGAGCCGTTCTTC.

The chain links TRBV20-1 to TRBJ2-7, with 8 bases aligning to TRBD1. CDR1 and CDR2 from the germline V gene are DFQATT and SNEGSKA (reference sequence). The CDR3 consists of 13 residues. V trimming: 5 bases; J trimming: 2 bases; junction bases outside the gene matches: 5. CDR3 nucleotide sequence: TGCAGTGCTGACGACAGGGGCGCCTACGAGCAGTACTTC. Translation: CSADDRGAYEQYF.

Ten or more counts support this clonotype. The CDR3 loop reads CSASTGDTQYF. The CDR3 DNA reads TGCAGTGCCTCGACCGGAGATACGCAGTATTTT. The chain carries TRBV20-1 and TRBJ2-3; D unclear. Per the germline V gene, CDR1 is DFQATT and CDR2 is SNEGSKA (reference sequence). V was cut by 6 bases and J by 5 bases, with 9 bases left in between. CDR3 size: 11 residues.

The chain couples TRBV11-2 to TRBJ2-1, with 7 bases lining up with TRBD2. The CDR3 contains 13 residues. Germline CDR1 reads SGHAT; CDR2 reads FQNNGV. V lost 4 bases and J lost 12; bases outside the gene matches: 9. This CDR3 reads CASSSLSLAAQFF. CDR3 nucleotides: TGTGCCAGCAGCTCCCTTTCCCTAGCGGCGCAGTTCTTC.

This clonotype showed up many times. The V gene is TRBV6-5, the J gene TRBJ1-2, with 7 nucleotides matching TRBD1. The CDR3 length is 13 residues. J lost 8 bases, V lost 0 bases, and 3 bases had no gene match. Germline loops: CDR1 MNHEY, CDR2 SVGAGI. The CDR3 DNA follows: TGTGCCAGCAGTTACTCTACAGGGGACGGCTACACCTTC. It yields the protein CASSYSTGDGYTF.

The chain carries TRBV7-2 and TRBJ2-4; D unclear. V shed 7 bases and J shed 0 bases, with 13 bases lying between them. Germline V gene lookup returns CDR1 SGHTA and CDR2 FQGNSA. The CDR3 covers 15 residues. The CDR3 region has the DNA TGTGCCAGCACCGGACCGGCCCTAGCCAAAAACATTCAGTACTTC. It specifies CASTGPALAKNIQYF. Drawing the rest from reference TRBV7-2 and TRBJ2-4, the complete variable domain is GAGVSQSPSNKVTEKGKDVELRCDPISGHTALYWYRQSLGQGLEFLIYFQGNSAPDKSGLPSDRFSAERTGGSVSTLTIQRTQQEDSAVYLCASTGPALAKNIQYFGAGTRLSVL.

DNA for the CDR3: TGTGCCACCAGCAGTAAGTCCGAAAATCAGCCCCAGCATTTT. This codes for CATSSKSENQPQHF. The V call is TRBV15, the J call TRBJ1-5; no clear D gene. The germline CDR1 and CDR2 sequences are LNHNV and YYDKDF (reference sequence). Deletions cut 3 bases from V and 4 bases from J, with 10 bases between. The CDR3 covers 14 residues.

This chain uses TRBV11-2 with TRBJ1-4; D gene unclear. V lost 5 bases and J lost 7, with 14 bases in between. CDR3 length: 14 amino acids. CDR1 is SGHAT, CDR2 FQNNGV, per germline. Here the CDR3 reads CASSPIVLSEKLFF. Written as DNA, the CDR3 is TGTGCCAGCAGCCCAATTGTTCTGAGTGAAAAACTGTTTTTT.

The sample holds many counts of this clonotype. The chain links TRBV20-1 to TRBJ2-7; the match to TRBD2 covers 10 bases. J lost 2 bases, V lost 2 bases, and 3 bases had no gene match. The V gene's germline CDR1 is DFQATT and CDR2 SNEGSKA (reference sequence). This CDR3 contains 14 residues. The CDR3 here is CSARIAGGPYEQYF. CDR3 coding DNA: TGCAGTGCTAGAATAGCGGGGGGCCCCTACGAGCAGTACTTC.

This clonotype was counted at least ten times. The chain combines TRBV7-2 with TRBJ1-2; possible D gene TRBD1, 5 bases. The ends were cut back, 5 bases at V and 8 bases at J, with 18 bases in the middle. The germline V gene has CDR1 SGHTA and CDR2 FQGNSA. This CDR3 is built from 14 residues. CDR3 coding DNA: TGTGCCAGCAGCATAAGGTCCGGAAGGGACGGCTACACCTTC. Its protein product is CASSIRSGRDGYTF. Combining the CDR3 with reference TRBV7-2 and TRBJ1-2 gives the whole variable domain GAGVSQSPSNKVTEKGKDVELRCDPISGHTALYWYRQSLGQGLEFLIYFQGNSAPDKSGLPSDRFSAERTGGSVSTLTIQRTQQEDSAVYLCASSIRSGRDGYTFGSGTRLTVV.

This chain connects TRBV24-1 to TRBJ2-5, with 7 bases aligning to TRBD1. The germline V gene encodes CDR1 KGHDR and CDR2 SFDVKD. This CDR3 region has 17 residues. Germline trimming cut 4 bases from V and 1 base from J; bases unmatched to any gene: 11. CDR3 residues: CATSDSRQGTPQETQYF. The CDR3 DNA is TGTGCCACCAGTGACTCGCGACAGGGAACCCCCCAAGAGACCCAGTACTTC.

This clonotype was found many times. V is TRBV7-2 and J is TRBJ1-4; D gene unclear. Germline CDR1 reads SGHTA; CDR2 reads FQGNSA. The CDR3 runs 16 residues. Trimming removed 1 base at V and 0 bases at J, with 9 bases between. DNA of the CDR3: TGTGCCAGCAGCTTAGGCTACAGTGCAACTAATGAAAAACTGTTTTTT. As protein: CASSLGYSATNEKLFF.